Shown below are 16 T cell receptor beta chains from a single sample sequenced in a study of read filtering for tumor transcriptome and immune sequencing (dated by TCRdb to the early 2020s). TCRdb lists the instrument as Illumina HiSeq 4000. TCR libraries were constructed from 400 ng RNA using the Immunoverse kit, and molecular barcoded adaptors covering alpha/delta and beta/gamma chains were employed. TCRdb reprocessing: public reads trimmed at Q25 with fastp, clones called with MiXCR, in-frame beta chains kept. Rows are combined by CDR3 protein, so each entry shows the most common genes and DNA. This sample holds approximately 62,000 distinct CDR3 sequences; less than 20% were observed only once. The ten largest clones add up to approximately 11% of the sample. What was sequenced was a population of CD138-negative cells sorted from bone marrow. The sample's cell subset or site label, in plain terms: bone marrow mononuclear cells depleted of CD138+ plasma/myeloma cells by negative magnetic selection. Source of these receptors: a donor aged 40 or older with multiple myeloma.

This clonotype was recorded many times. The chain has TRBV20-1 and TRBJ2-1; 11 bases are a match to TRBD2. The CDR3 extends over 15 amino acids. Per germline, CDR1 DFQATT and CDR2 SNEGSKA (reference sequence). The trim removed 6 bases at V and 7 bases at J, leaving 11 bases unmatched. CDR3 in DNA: TGCAGTGCCTCGGGACTAGCGGCAATCGGGAATGAGCAGTTCTTC. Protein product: CSASGLAAIGNEQFF.

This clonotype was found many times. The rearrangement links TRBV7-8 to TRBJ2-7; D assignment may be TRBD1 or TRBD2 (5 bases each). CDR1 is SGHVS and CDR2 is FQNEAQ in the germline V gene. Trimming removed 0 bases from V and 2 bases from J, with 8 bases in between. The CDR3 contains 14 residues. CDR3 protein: CASSLARGAYEQYF. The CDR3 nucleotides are TGTGCCAGCAGCTTAGCGAGGGGTGCCTACGAGCAGTACTTC.

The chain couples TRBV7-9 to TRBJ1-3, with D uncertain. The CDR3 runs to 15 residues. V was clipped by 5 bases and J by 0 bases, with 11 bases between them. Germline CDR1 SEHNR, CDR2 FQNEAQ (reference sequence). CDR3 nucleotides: TGTGCCAGCAGCAAGGACGGACCCTCTGGAAACACCATATATTTT. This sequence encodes CASSKDGPSGNTIYF.

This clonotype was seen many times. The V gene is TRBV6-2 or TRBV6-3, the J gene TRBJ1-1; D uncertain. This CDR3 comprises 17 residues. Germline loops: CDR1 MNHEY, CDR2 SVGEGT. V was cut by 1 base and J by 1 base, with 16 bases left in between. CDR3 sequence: CASSYFPASASNTEAFF. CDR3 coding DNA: TGTGCCAGCAGTTACTTTCCCGCATCCGCCTCGAACACTGAAGCTTTCTTT.

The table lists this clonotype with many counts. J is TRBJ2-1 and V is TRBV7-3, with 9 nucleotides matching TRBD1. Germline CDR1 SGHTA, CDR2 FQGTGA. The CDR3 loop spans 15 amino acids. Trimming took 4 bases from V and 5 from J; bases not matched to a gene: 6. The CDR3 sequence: CASSYRDRADNEQFF. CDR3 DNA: TGTGCCAGCAGCTACCGGGACAGGGCGGACAATGAGCAGTTCTTC.

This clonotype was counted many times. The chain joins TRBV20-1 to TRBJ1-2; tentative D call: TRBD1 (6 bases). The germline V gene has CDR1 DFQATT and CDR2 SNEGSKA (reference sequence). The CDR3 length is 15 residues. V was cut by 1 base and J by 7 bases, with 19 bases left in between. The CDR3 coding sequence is TGCAGTGCTAGAGCCCCCATCCAGGGGAGGTTTGGCTACACCTTC. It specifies CSARAPIQGRFGYTF.

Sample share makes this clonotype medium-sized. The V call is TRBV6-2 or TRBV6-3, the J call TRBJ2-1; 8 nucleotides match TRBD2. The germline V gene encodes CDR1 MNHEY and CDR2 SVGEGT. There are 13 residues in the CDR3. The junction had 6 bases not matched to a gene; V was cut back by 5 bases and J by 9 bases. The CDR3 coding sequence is TGTGCCAGCAGTCCGTGGACTAGCCTTGAGCAGTTCTTC. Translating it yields CASSPWTSLEQFF.

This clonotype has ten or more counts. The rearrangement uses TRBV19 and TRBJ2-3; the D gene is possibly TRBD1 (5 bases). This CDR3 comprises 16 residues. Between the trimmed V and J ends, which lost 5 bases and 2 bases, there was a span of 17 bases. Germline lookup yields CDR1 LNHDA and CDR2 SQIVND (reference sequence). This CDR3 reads CASSVPDTFYTDTQYF. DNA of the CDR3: TGTGCCAGTAGTGTCCCGGACACTTTTTACACAGATACGCAGTATTTT. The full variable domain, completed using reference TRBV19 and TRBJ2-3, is DGGITQSPKYLFRKEGQNVTLSCEQNLNHDAMYWYRQDPGQGLRLIYYSQIVNDFQKGDIAEGYSVSREKKESFPLTVTSAQKNPTAFYLCASSVPDTFYTDTQYFGPGTRLTVL.

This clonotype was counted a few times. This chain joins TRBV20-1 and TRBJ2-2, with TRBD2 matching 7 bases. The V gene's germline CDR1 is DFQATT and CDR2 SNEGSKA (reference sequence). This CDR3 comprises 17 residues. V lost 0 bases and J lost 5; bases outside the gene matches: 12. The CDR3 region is CSARDFRGAGVTGELFF. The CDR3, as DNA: TGCAGTGCTAGAGATTTCCGGGGTGCGGGAGTAACCGGGGAGCTGTTTTTT.

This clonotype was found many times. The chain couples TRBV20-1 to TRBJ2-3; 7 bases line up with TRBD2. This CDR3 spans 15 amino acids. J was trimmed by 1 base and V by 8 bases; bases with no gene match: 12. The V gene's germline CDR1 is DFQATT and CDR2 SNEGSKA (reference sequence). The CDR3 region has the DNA TGCAGTCCAAGAAAAGGGGCGGGAGGCACAGATACGCAGTATTTT. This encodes CSPRKGAGGTDTQYF.

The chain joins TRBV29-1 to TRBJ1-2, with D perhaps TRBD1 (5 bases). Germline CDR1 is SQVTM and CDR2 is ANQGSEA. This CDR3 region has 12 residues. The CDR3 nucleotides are TGCACCGCGTACATCTCGGGGGTTGGCTACACCTTC. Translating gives CTAYISGVGYTF.

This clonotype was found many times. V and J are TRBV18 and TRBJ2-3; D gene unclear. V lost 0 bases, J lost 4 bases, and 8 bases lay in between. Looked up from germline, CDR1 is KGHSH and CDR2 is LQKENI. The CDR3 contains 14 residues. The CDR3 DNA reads TGTGCCAGCTCACCACCGTGGGCCTCAGATACGCAGTATTTT. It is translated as CASSPPWASDTQYF.

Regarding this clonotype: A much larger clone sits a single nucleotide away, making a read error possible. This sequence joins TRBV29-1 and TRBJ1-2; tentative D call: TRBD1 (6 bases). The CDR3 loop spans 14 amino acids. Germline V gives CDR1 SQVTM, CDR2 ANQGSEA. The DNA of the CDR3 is TGCAGCATTGAAGATCCGGGACAAAACTATGGCTACACCTTC. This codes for CSIEDPGQNYGYTF.

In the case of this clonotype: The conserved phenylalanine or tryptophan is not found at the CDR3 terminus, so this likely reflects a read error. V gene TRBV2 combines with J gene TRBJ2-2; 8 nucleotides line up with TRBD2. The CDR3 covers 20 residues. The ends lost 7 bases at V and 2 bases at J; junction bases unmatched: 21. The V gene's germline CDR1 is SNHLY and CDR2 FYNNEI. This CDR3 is CASKAPIVIQREINTGELFY. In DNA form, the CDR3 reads TGTGCCAGCAAAGCCCCGATTGTGATCCAGCGGGAGATCAACACCGGGGAGCTGTTTTAT.

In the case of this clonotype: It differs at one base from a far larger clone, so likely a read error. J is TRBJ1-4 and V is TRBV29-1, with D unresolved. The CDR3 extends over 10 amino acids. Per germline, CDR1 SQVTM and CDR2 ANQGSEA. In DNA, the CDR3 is TGCAGCGTTGACGAGACACGGGCGTATTTT. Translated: CSVDETRAYF.

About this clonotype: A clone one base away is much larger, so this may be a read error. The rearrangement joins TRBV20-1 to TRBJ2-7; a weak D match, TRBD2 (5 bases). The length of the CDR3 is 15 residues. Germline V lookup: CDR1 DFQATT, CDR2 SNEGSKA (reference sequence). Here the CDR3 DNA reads TGCAGTGCTAGAGCAGCGGCTAGCTCCCCGTACGGGCAGTACTTC. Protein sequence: CSARAAASSPYGQYF.